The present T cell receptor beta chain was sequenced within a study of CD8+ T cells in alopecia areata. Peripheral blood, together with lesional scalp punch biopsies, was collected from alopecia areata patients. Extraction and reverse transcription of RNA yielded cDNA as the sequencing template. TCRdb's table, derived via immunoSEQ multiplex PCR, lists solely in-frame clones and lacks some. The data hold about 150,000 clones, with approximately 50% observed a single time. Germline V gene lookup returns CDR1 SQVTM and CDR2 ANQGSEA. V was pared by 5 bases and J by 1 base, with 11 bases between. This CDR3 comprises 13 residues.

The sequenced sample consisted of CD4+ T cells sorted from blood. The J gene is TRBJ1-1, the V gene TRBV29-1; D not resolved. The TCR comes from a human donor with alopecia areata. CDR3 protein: CSVTDFKNTEAFF. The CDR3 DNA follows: TGCAGCGTTACGGACTTCAAGAACACTGAAGCTTTCTTT. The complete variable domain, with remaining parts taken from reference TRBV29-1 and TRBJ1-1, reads SAVISQKPSRDICQRGTSLTIQCQVDSQVTMMFWYRQQPGQSLTLIATANQGSEATYESGFVIDKFPISRPNLTFSTLTVSNMSPEDSSIYLCSVTDFKNTEAFFGQGTRLTVV.